Below, 2 T cell receptor beta chains from the same sample are listed, as sequenced in a study of blood T cells in healthy people across ages. A second PCR, run for roughly 7 to 11 cycles, used a sample-barcoded 5' primer plus a J-beta primer mix. TCRdb passed the 5' RACE reads through MiXCR, listing each CDR3 protein once. Seen here are 1.8 million or so distinct CDR3 sequences, 35% to 50% observed once, and the top ten hold under 25%. Sequenced: blood. These receptor sequences come from a human donor in good health.

This clonotype turned up a few times. The chain is built from TRBV29-1 and TRBJ2-3, with 8 bases that match TRBD1. Germline V lookup: CDR1 SQVTM, CDR2 ANQGSEA. This CDR3 region has 13 residues. V trimming: 6 bases; J trimming: 5 bases; junction bases outside the gene matches: 7. CDR3 coding DNA: TGCAGCGTGAGGGACAGGACTAAAGATACGCAGTATTTT. Encoded protein: CSVRDRTKDTQYF.

V usage is TRBV7-6 and J usage is TRBJ1-2; 10 positions match TRBD1. Losses at the gene ends were 2 bases for V and 6 bases for J; bases not matched to a gene: 6. CDR3 length equals 15 residues. Germline loops: CDR1 SGHVS, CDR2 FNYEAQ. CDR3: CASSLSGTGADGYTF. The CDR3, as DNA: TGTGCCAGCAGCTTATCAGGGACAGGGGCGGATGGCTACACCTTC.